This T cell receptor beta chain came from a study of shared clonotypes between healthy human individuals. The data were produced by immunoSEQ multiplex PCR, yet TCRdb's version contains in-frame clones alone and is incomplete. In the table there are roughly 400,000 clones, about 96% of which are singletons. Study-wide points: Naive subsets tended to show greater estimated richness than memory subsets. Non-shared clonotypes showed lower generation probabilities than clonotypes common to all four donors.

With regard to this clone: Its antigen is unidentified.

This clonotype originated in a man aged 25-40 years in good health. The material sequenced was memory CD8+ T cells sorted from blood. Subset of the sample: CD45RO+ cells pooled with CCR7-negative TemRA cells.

The CDR3 reads CASSLVAGGPVVYEQYF. For the CDR3, the DNA is TGTGCCAGCAGCTTAGTCGCGGGAGGGCCGGTAGTCTACGAGCAGTACTTC. V gene TRBV7-2 combines with J gene TRBJ2-7; 9 bases are shared with TRBD2. Per germline, CDR1 SGHTA and CDR2 FQGNSA. This CDR3 is 17 amino acids long. Germline trimming cut 1 base from V and 3 bases from J; bases unmatched to any gene: 10. The complete variable domain, with remaining parts taken from reference TRBV7-2 and TRBJ2-7, reads GAGVSQSPSNKVTEKGKDVELRCDPISGHTALYWYRQSLGQGLEFLIYFQGNSAPDKSGLPSDRFSAERTGGSVSTLTIQRTQQEDSAVYLCASSLVAGGPVVYEQYFGPGTRLTVT.